The sequence of this T cell receptor beta chain was determined in a study of a mutant IDH1 vaccine in newly diagnosed glioma. Findings and limits, study-wide: Vaccine-induced immune responses occurred in 90% to 95% of patients. The authors found pseudoprogression apparently unrelated to changes in top peripheral T cell clonotypes.

Generated by immunoSEQ multiplex PCR, the TCRdb table keeps only in-frame clones and is missing some. The sample has tens of thousands of clones; approximately 79% are singletons. Of note for this clone: The target antigen is unknown.

Germline assignment: CDR1 MNHNS and CDR2 SASEGT. Trimming removed 8 bases at V and 0 bases at J, with 17 bases between. The CDR3 loop spans 15 amino acids. Time point: week 5, during vaccination. It was 300 ug of mutant IDH1 20-mer peptide that made up each vaccine dose, given with topical imiquimod. The sample in question was PBMCs, obtained from a glioma patient whose treatment included an IDH1 peptide vaccine. The rearrangement uses TRBV6-1 and TRBJ2-7; D unresolved. The TCR originated in a man aged 35 to 55 with glioma. Some clones in this sample may be carry-over from other donors' samples. CDR3 loop: CASSLETASSYEQYF. CDR3 DNA: TGTGCCAGCTCCCTCGAGACGGCGAGCTCCTACGAGCAGTACTTC.